A selection of T cell receptor beta chains follows, all from one sample in a study of Graves' ophthalmopathy and Graves' hyperthyroidism. TCRdb re-analysed the multiplex PCR reads in MiXCR, keeping a single row per CDR3 protein. This sample yields about 170,000 distinct CDR3 sequences, of which under 40% are seen a single time; 4.5% to 6% belongs to the top ten. Sequencing was done on a sample of peripheral blood. All receptors derive from a woman aged 40 to 50 with Graves' ophthalmopathy. CDR3s include the opening cysteine and the closing phenylalanine or tryptophan. D genes are given only for firm matches. Clone size is not always given. Where it is, it says once, few, many or a class for expanded clones.

J gene | V gene | clone size | D gene | CDR3 length | CDR3 DNA | CDR3 protein
TRBJ1-5 | TRBV10-3 | few | TRBD1 | 15 | TGTGCCGTAAGACAGGGCAGAGTGGGCAATCAGCCCCAGCATTTT | CAVRQGRVGNQPQHF
TRBJ2-5 | TRBV4-3 | - | - | 14 | TGCGCCAGCAGCCAAGGAAGTAGAAGGGAAACCCAGTACTTC | CASSQGSRRETQYF
TRBJ2-5 | TRBV29-1 | few | - | 12 | TGCAGCGTAGGGGCGGGGGCTACGGCCCAGTACTTC | CSVGAGATAQYF
TRBJ2-7 | TRBV7-2 | - | - | 11 | TGTGCCTGGGGAGGAGCCTACGAGCAGTACTTC | CAWGGAYEQYF
TRBJ2-4 | TRBV6-2/TRBV6-3 | - | TRBD1 | 13 | TGTGCCAGCATGGGACAGGGCGGAAACATTCAGTACTTC | CASMGQGGNIQYF
TRBJ2-5 | TRBV20-1 | - | - | 11 | TGCAGTGCTAGAGGTCGAAAGACCCAGTACTTC | CSARGRKTQYF
TRBJ1-1 | TRBV20-1 | - | - | 15 | TGCAGTGCTTACATCGCGGGGGCTGCGAACACTGAAGCTTTCTTT | CSAYIAGAANTEAFF
TRBJ1-5 | TRBV28 | many | - | 15 | TGTGCCAGCAGTTTACTAGGACAGCTCAATCAGCCCCAGCATTTT | CASSLLGQLNQPQHF
TRBJ2-3 | TRBV5-1 | - | - | 14 | TGCGCCAGCAGCCGGGACCATAGCACAGATACGCAGTATTTT | CASSRDHSTDTQYF
TRBJ2-7 | TRBV6-1 | - | - | 14 | TGTGCCAGCAGTCGGGGGACAGCCAACCACGAGCAGTACTTC | CASSRGTANHEQYF
TRBJ1-2 | TRBV28 | - | - | 13 | TGTGCCAGCACCCAGCGGGACTACTATGGCTACACCTTC | CASTQRDYYGYTF
TRBJ1-2 | TRBV27 | - | - | 15 | TGTGCCAGCAGTCCCACCTTCGGCAGGGTGGATGGCTACACCTTC | CASSPTFGRVDGYTF
TRBJ2-5 | TRBV6-1 | many | - | 13 | TGTGCCAGCAGTGCAGGGCCGGGGGAGACCCAGTACTTC | CASSAGPGETQYF
TRBJ2-7 | TRBV5-1 | many | - | 12 | TGCGCCAGCAGCTACTACACATACGAGCAGTACTTC | CASSYYTYEQYF
TRBJ2-7 | TRBV20-1 | many | - | 14 | TGCAGTGCTATATGGGGAAGTGGTTCCTACGAGCAGTACTTC | CSAIWGSGSYEQYF
TRBJ1-2 | TRBV2 | many | - | 12 | TGTGCCAGCAGCCAGGAGGACTATGGCTACACCTTC | CASSQEDYGYTF
TRBJ2-7 | TRBV2 | once | TRBD1 | 13 | TGTGCCAGCAGACCGGGACAGGCGGGAGAGCAGTACTTC | CASRPGQAGEQYF
TRBJ1-1 | TRBV28 | - | TRBD1 | 12 | TGTGCCAGCAGTTGGTGGGACAGGAAAGCTTTCTTT | CASSWWDRKAFF
TRBJ1-2 | TRBV28 | many | - | 15 | TGTGCCAGCAGCGGGGGGGGGACCGCTAACTATGGCTACACCTTC | CASSGGGTANYGYTF
TRBJ1-1 | TRBV7-8 | many | - | 14 | TGTGCCAGCAGCTTAGGACAGAGGAACACTGAAGCTTTCTTT | CASSLGQRNTEAFF
TRBJ2-7 | TRBV24-1 | - | - | 12 | TGTGCCACCAGTGGGAGGGGATACGAGCAGTACTTC | CATSGRGYEQYF
TRBJ2-7 | TRBV11-1 | many | - | 14 | TGTGCCAGCAGCTCGCAGGTTCTCCCCTACGAGCAGTACTTC | CASSSQVLPYEQYF
TRBJ1-1 | TRBV19 | many | - | 12 | TGTGCCAGTAGGGCCCAGGCGTCTGAAGCTTTCTTT | CASRAQASEAFF
TRBJ2-5 | TRBV7-2 | - | - | 15 | TGTGCCAGCAGCCTGAACCCCAGCTTGGCGGAGACCCAGTACTTC | CASSLNPSLAETQYF
TRBJ2-5 | TRBV12-3/TRBV12-4 | many | - | 14 | TGTGCCAGCAGTTCCCAAAGACGCCCCGAGACCCAGTACTTC | CASSSQRRPETQYF